Presented here are 4 T cell receptor beta chains from one specimen sequenced in a study of CD8 T cells in Susac syndrome. Reverse transcription of roughly 0.5 to 1 ug RNA was performed with random hexamers. MiXCR, applied by TCRdb to the immunoSEQ multiplex PCR reads, yields one record per CDR3 protein. The sample lists 400,000 or so distinct CDR3 sequences; about 85% were seen once. The sample comprised CD8+ T cells from PBMCs. The receptors were gathered from a human donor with multiple sclerosis.

The chain uses TRBV2 and TRBJ2-3; tentatively, D is TRBD2 (6 bases). This CDR3 has 13 amino acids. Deletions cut 10 bases from V and 2 bases from J, with 13 bases between. CDR1 and CDR2 from the germline V gene are SNHLY and FYNNEI. The CDR3 here is CAIPGLTTDTQYF. CDR3 in DNA: TGTGCCATACCGGGACTTACCACAGATACGCAGTATTTT.

The V call is TRBV7-9, the J call TRBJ2-5; D ambiguous. V dropped 3 bases and J dropped 5 bases, with 10 bases sitting between them. In germline, CDR1 is SEHNR, CDR2 FQNEAQ (reference sequence). The CDR3 is made up of 13 amino acids. The CDR3 here is CASSFPNWETQYF. CDR3 coding DNA: TGTGCCAGCAGCTTCCCCAATTGGGAGACCCAGTACTTC.

This clonotype was seen just once. This chain links TRBV13 with TRBJ2-3, with 8 positions matching TRBD1. In germline, CDR1 is PRHDT, CDR2 FYEKMQ (reference sequence). CDR3 length: 16 amino acids. The junction had 6 bases not matched to a gene; V was cut back by 4 bases and J by 0 bases. The CDR3 coding sequence is TGTGCCAGCAGCTCCCCGGGACAGGATAGCACAGATACGCAGTATTTT. Encoded protein: CASSSPGQDSTDTQYF.

With respect to this clonotype: Germline is not matched at one junction end, which may reflect a read error. The V gene is TRBV30, the J gene TRBJ1-1, with D uncertain. Germline CDR1 is GTSNPN and CDR2 is SVGIG (reference sequence). The CDR3 covers 12 residues. Here the CDR3 DNA reads TGTGCCTGGAGCTTAGTTGTCACTGAGGCTTTCTTT. This gives the protein CAWSLVVTEAFF.